The 32 T cell receptor beta chains given below trace back to one sample, sequenced in a study of CD8 T cells in Susac syndrome. cDNA came from around 0.5 to 1 ug RNA primed by random hexamers. TCRdb recomputed calls from the immunoSEQ multiplex PCR reads with MiXCR, one row per CDR3 protein. The sample holds under 200,000 distinct CDR3 sequences; approximately 95% are singletons and the top ten take about 0.1%. The sample comprised CD4+ T cells from PBMCs. These receptors all come from a human donor in good health.

This chain uses TRBV6-2 or TRBV6-3 with TRBJ2-1, with D possibly TRBD2 on 7 matching bases. The germline V and J ends were trimmed by 5 bases and 6 bases, with 17 bases remaining between them. This CDR3 has 15 residues. CDR1 is MNHEY, CDR2 SVGEGT, per germline. The CDR3 reads CASSKRGGLVNEQFF. CDR3 bases: TGTGCCAGCAGTAAAAGGGGGGGCCTCGTCAATGAGCAGTTCTTC.

This clonotype was detected once. The chain combines TRBV7-2 with TRBJ2-7, with no clear D. CDR3 size: 13 residues. V lost 5 bases to trimming and J lost 3 bases, with 11 bases between them. Germline CDR1 reads SGHTA; CDR2 reads FQGNSA. The CDR3, as DNA: TGTGCCAGCAGCCCGGACGGATTCTACGAGCAGTACGTC. Amino acid sequence: CASSPDGFYEQYV.

V usage is TRBV6-2 or TRBV6-3 and J usage is TRBJ2-4; 13 bases are a match to TRBD2. In germline, CDR1 is MNHEY, CDR2 SVGEGT. This CDR3 is built from 17 residues. Trimming removed 7 bases from V and 5 bases from J; junction bases left unmatched: 11. As DNA, the CDR3 is TGTGCCAGCACCCCGCGCCCGGGGACTAGCGGGGAAAACATTCAGTACTTC. It yields the protein CASTPRPGTSGENIQYF.

The chain combines TRBV7-9 with TRBJ2-5, with TRBD2 identical over 9 bases. CDR1 and CDR2 (germline): SEHNR, FQNEAQ (reference sequence). Trimming at V came to 4 bases and at J to 5 bases, leaving 8 bases not matched to a gene. The CDR3 consists of 15 residues. CDR3 sequence reads: CASSSYSGGGETQYF. The DNA of the CDR3 is TGTGCCAGCAGCTCTTATAGCGGGGGAGGGGAGACCCAGTACTTC.

The chain uses TRBV19 and TRBJ1-5; 9 positions agree with TRBD1. The CDR3 spans 15 residues. After removal of 9 bases from V and 1 base from J, the junction contained 7 bases not matched to a gene. From germline, CDR1 is LNHDA and CDR2 SQIVND (reference sequence). CDR3 DNA sequence: TGTGCCAGCCGCCCGACAGGGGGGAGCAATCAGCCCCAGCATTTT. This codes for CASRPTGGSNQPQHF.

The chain couples TRBV7-2 to TRBJ1-4, with unresolved D. The germline CDR1 and CDR2 sequences are SGHTA and FQGNSA. V gave up 5 bases and J gave up 13 bases, with 14 bases separating them. The CDR3 contains 12 residues. Written as DNA, the CDR3 is TGTGCCAGCAGCCTCCTGGGCCGAGGACTGTTTTTT. It specifies CASSLLGRGLFF.

The V call is TRBV2, the J call TRBJ2-1; D not resolved. Per the germline V gene, CDR1 is SNHLY and CDR2 is FYNNEI. The CDR3 consists of 16 residues. The V gene lost 1 base and the J gene lost 8 bases, with 18 bases spanning the gap. CDR3 amino acids: CASSEDAGVAAYEQFF. The CDR3 bases are TGTGCCAGCAGTGAAGATGCAGGCGTAGCAGCGTATGAGCAGTTCTTC.

A single count supports this clonotype. The rearrangement uses TRBV5-6 and TRBJ1-3, with D perhaps TRBD1 (6 bases). The V gene lost 1 base and the J gene lost 3 bases, with 11 bases spanning the gap. Germline V gene lookup returns CDR1 SGHDT and CDR2 YYEEEE. The CDR3 totals 15 residues. The CDR3 reads CASSLRGAGGNTIYF. Here the CDR3 DNA reads TGTGCCAGCAGCTTGAGGGGGGCAGGTGGAAACACCATATATTTT.

This chain joins TRBV28 and TRBJ1-4; a possible D gene is TRBD1 (5 bases). In germline, CDR1 is MDHEN, CDR2 SYDVKM. The CDR3 length is 13 residues. V lost 8 bases and J lost 11, with 18 bases in between. CDR3 region: CASGGQGVRKLFF. The CDR3 bases are TGTGCCAGCGGCGGGCAGGGTGTTCGGAAACTGTTTTTT.

J is TRBJ1-1 and V is TRBV11-2; D call uncertain. The V gene lost 0 bases and the J gene lost 9 bases, with 11 bases spanning the gap. The CDR3 sequence is 13 residues long. Germline V gene data show CDR1 as SGHAT and CDR2 as FQNNGV. In nucleotides, the CDR3 is TGTGCCAGCAGCTTAGATCTGCGTATGAAAGCTTTCTTT. It yields the protein CASSLDLRMKAFF.

This clonotype has a single count. The V call is TRBV7-2, the J call TRBJ2-2, with D possibly matching TRBD1 (6 bases). In germline, CDR1 is SGHTA, CDR2 FQGNSA. This CDR3 region has 16 residues. V was pared by 6 bases and J by 0 bases, with 14 bases between. CDR3 sequence reads: CASRWTARANTGELFF. The DNA of the CDR3 is TGTGCCAGCAGATGGACAGCCCGGGCGAACACCGGGGAGCTGTTTTTT.

The rearrangement uses TRBV18 and TRBJ2-7; tentative D call: TRBD2 (7 bases). V was clipped by 2 bases and J by 0 bases, with 11 bases between them. This CDR3 contains 15 residues. Germline V lookup: CDR1 KGHSH, CDR2 LQKENI. For the CDR3, the DNA is TGTGCCAGCTCACCAGGGGGGGGCCGCTCCTACGAGCAGTACTTC. Translating it yields CASSPGGGRSYEQYF.

This sequence joins TRBV19 and TRBJ1-1; D unclear. Per germline, CDR1 LNHDA and CDR2 SQIVND (reference sequence). There are 15 residues in the CDR3. V was pared by 5 bases and J by 2 bases, with 15 bases between. The CDR3 protein is CASSGQDRGNTEAFF. The DNA for the CDR3 is TGTGCCAGTAGTGGGCAGGATCGGGGTAACACTGAAGCTTTCTTT.

This chain uses TRBV12-3 or TRBV12-4 with TRBJ1-2, with 8 nucleotides matching TRBD1. The J segment lost 4 bases and the V segment lost 4 bases, leaving 8 bases of the junction unmatched. The CDR3 runs 15 residues. This chain's CDR3 is CASSSRGQNLYGYTF. Here the CDR3 DNA reads TGTGCCAGCAGTTCCAGGGGGCAAAACCTCTATGGCTACACCTTC.

The rearrangement joins TRBV6-2 or TRBV6-3 to TRBJ1-1; a possible D gene is TRBD1 (5 bases). The germline V gene encodes CDR1 MNHEY and CDR2 SVGEGT. Trimming stripped 6 bases from V and 8 bases from J, with 22 bases between. There are 15 residues in the CDR3. DNA of the CDR3: TGTGCCAGCAGCCTTTTCGGGACCGATGTGACCGAAGCTTTCTTT. It codes for CASSLFGTDVTEAFF.

This clonotype appeared a single time. V gene TRBV24-1 combines with J gene TRBJ2-3; the D gene is possibly TRBD1 (5 bases). The CDR3 contains 15 residues. V lost 5 bases and J 1 base, leaving 12 bases between the germline ends. Germline V lookup: CDR1 KGHDR, CDR2 SFDVKD. The CDR3 loop is CATSGWGRGTDTQYF. The CDR3 DNA follows: TGTGCCACCAGTGGATGGGGCAGGGGCACAGATACGCAGTATTTT.

CDR3 residues: CASSRTGRNEQYV. As DNA, the CDR3 is TGTGCCAGCAGCCGGACAGGTCGAAACGAGCAGTACGTC. The chain is built from TRBV6-2 or TRBV6-3 and TRBJ2-7, with TRBD1 identical over 7 bases. CDR1 and CDR2 from the germline V gene are MNHEY and SVGEGT. The CDR3 consists of 13 residues. V lost 6 bases to trimming and J lost 5 bases; unmatched junction nucleotides: 7.

The rearrangement joins TRBV2 to TRBJ2-4, with D unresolved. V lost 4 bases and J lost 0, with 7 bases in between. The CDR3 has 14 residues. Germline CDR1 and CDR2: SNHLY and FYNNEI. The CDR3 DNA reads TGTGCCAGCAGTGGCCCCGTAGCCAAAAACATTCAGTACTTC. It specifies CASSGPVAKNIQYF.

The gene calls are TRBV12-3 or TRBV12-4 and TRBJ2-5; unclear D gene. The germline V and J ends were trimmed by 6 bases and 7 bases, with 15 bases remaining between them. There are 13 residues in the CDR3. As DNA, the CDR3 is TGTGCCAGCAGGACCGACCTCACGGGGACCCAGTACTTC. The encoded protein is CASRTDLTGTQYF.

The gene calls are TRBV29-1 and TRBJ1-1, with a tentative D call TRBD1 (6 bases). V was shortened by 4 bases and J by 13 bases, with 16 bases between the two germline ends. The CDR3 is 11 residues long. Germline-derived CDR1 and CDR2 are SQVTM and ANQGSEA. The CDR3 DNA sequence: TGCAGCGTTGGACAGGCCCTTATCGATTTCTTT. Translated: CSVGQALIDFF. Drawing the rest from reference TRBV29-1 and TRBJ1-1, the complete variable domain is SAVISQKPSRDICQRGTSLTIQCQVDSQVTMMFWYRQQPGQSLTLIATANQGSEATYESGFVIDKFPISRPNLTFSTLTVSNMSPEDSSIYLCSVGQALIDFFGQGTRLTVV.

As for this clonotype: One end of the junction fails to match germline, which may point to a read error. The chain joins TRBV7-9 to TRBJ2-5; D ambiguous. The CDR3 has 10 amino acids. Germline V gives CDR1 SEHNR, CDR2 FQNEAQ (reference sequence). Here the CDR3 reads CATSQETQYF. CDR3 sequence (DNA): TGTGCCACCAGCCAAGAGACCCAGTACTTC.

This sequence joins TRBV7-2 and TRBJ1-5; D gene ambiguous. This CDR3 is 16 amino acids long. The germline V and J ends were trimmed by 2 bases and 2 bases, with 13 bases remaining between them. Germline assignment: CDR1 SGHTA and CDR2 FQGNSA. The CDR3 nucleotides are TGTGCCAGCAGCTTACAGCGGGAGTTAGGCAATCAGCCCCAGCATTTT. Protein sequence: CASSLQRELGNQPQHF.

This chain joins TRBV24-1 and TRBJ1-5; 7 bases map to TRBD1. Looked up from germline, CDR1 is KGHDR and CDR2 is SFDVKD. J gave up 7 bases and V 3 bases, and 20 bases lay outside the gene matches. CDR3 length: 19 amino acids. The CDR3 DNA follows: TGTGCCACCAGTGATCCAAAGACAACCCCCCAGGGGGACCAACAGCCCCAGCATTTT. Residues: CATSDPKTTPQGDQQPQHF.

In DNA, the CDR3 is TGTGCCAGCAGTCCCGACTCGCACCGAACCCAAGAGACCCAGTACTTC. As protein: CASSPDSHRTQETQYF. The V gene is TRBV6-6, the J gene TRBJ2-5; no reliable D call. Germline values: CDR1 MNHNY, CDR2 SVGAGI (reference sequence). The germline V and J ends were trimmed by 5 bases and 1 base, with 17 bases remaining between them. CDR3 size: 16 residues.

The V call is TRBV12-3 or TRBV12-4, the J call TRBJ2-3, with 8 nucleotides matching TRBD2. The CDR3 is 15 amino acids. V was clipped by 6 bases and J by 3 bases; unmatched bases: 8. The CDR3 DNA reads TGTGCCAGCAGCCCCGTGAGCGGGGGAACAGATACGCAGTATTTT. The encoded protein is CASSPVSGGTDTQYF.

The V call is TRBV29-1, the J call TRBJ2-3; 15 nucleotides match TRBD2. Losses at the gene ends were 7 bases for V and 3 bases for J; bases not matched to a gene: 8. Germline assignment: CDR1 SQVTM and CDR2 ANQGSEA. There are 16 residues in the CDR3. The CDR3 region is CSARGLAGGPTDTQYF. In DNA, the CDR3 is TGCAGCGCTCGGGGACTAGCGGGGGGACCTACAGATACGCAGTATTTT.

The CDR3: CATSDRGAGASTDTQYF. CDR3 nucleotides: TGTGCCACCAGTGATAGAGGGGCAGGGGCTAGCACAGATACGCAGTATTTT. The chain links TRBV24-1 to TRBJ2-3, with a weak D call TRBD1 (6 bases). V was clipped by 3 bases and J by 0 bases, with 15 bases between them. The CDR3 runs 17 residues. The germline V gene has CDR1 KGHDR and CDR2 SFDVKD.

The chain has TRBV11-2 and TRBJ2-5, with 12 nucleotides matching TRBD2. This CDR3 has 14 residues. V lost 5 bases to trimming and J lost 5 bases; unmatched junction nucleotides: 3. Germline-derived CDR1 and CDR2 are SGHAT and FQNNGV. The CDR3 DNA reads TGTGCCAGCAGCCCAGGACTAGCGGGGGAGACCCAGTACTTC. Protein: CASSPGLAGETQYF.

The rearrangement uses TRBV6-2 or TRBV6-3 and TRBJ2-2; TRBD2 might be the D (7 bases). The CDR3 runs to 16 residues. CDR1 and CDR2 (germline): MNHEY, SVGEGT. The germline V and J ends were trimmed by 8 bases and 7 bases, with 23 bases remaining between them. CDR3 residues: CASYKTAGAQIGELFF. As DNA, the CDR3 is TGTGCCAGCTACAAAACGGCGGGGGCGCAGATCGGGGAGCTGTTTTTT.

V usage is TRBV23-1 and J usage is TRBJ2-4; D not resolved. TRBV23-1 is an ORF, and what it does is uncertain. V lost 0 bases and J lost 5, with 8 bases in between. This CDR3 comprises 14 residues. CDR3 in DNA: TGCGCCAGCAGTCAATCCACCCCACAAAACATTCAGTACTTC. Translating it yields CASSQSTPQNIQYF.

The rearrangement joins TRBV5-1 to TRBJ2-7; a possible D gene is TRBD1 (7 bases). Germline values: CDR1 SGHRS, CDR2 YFSETQ. Trimming removed 0 bases from V and 4 bases from J, with 14 bases in between. The CDR3 totals 15 residues. CDR3 DNA sequence: TGCGCCAGCAGCTTGGCGCGCGGGACAGTTTACGAGCAGTACGTC. Protein product: CASSLARGTVYEQYV.

Remarks on this clonotype: At one end, the junction sequence differs from germline, possibly due to a read error. This sequence joins TRBV15 and TRBJ2-7; 7 bases are shared with TRBD2. The CDR3 has 13 residues. Germline V gene sequence: CDR1 LNHNV, CDR2 YYDKDF (reference sequence). The chain's CDR3 is CATSRDLRDRGDF. CDR3 nucleotides: TGTGCCACCAGCAGAGATTTGAGGGATCGGGGGGACTTC.